The clone carrying this T cell receptor beta chain was found a few times. Antigen unknown. The sample is drawn from a study of vaccination and CD4 T cells after COVID-19. As for the study in general: SARS-CoV-2 was confirmed by nasal swab PCR; disease was mild in eight to ten, severe in one.

Germline V gene sequence: CDR1 DFQATT, CDR2 SNEGSKA (reference sequence). Trimming left V 1 base short and J 4 bases short, with 8 bases between. The CDR3 has 14 residues. Indicated treatment: roughly 11-day PBMC culture with coronavirus spike peptide pools or control peptides (ViraFEST assay). Sequencing of cultured CD4+ T cell DNA used the Oncomine TCR Beta short-read assay. Each CDR3 protein gets one entry after TCRdb re-called the PCR reads with MiXCR. The sample lists under 11,000 distinct CDR3 sequences; approximately 53% were seen once. Study-wide results and caveats: The median proportion of reactive clones detected only post-vaccination in convalescent patients was roughly 86%.

Sequenced material: CD4+ T cells from blood, cultured in vitro. The V and J genes are TRBV20-1 and TRBJ1-6, with D hard to call. The source is a human donor who had recovered from COVID-19. The CDR3 nucleotides read TGCAGTGCTAGAGTACCGAGTTATAATTCACCCCTCCACTTT. It specifies CSARVPSYNSPLHF.